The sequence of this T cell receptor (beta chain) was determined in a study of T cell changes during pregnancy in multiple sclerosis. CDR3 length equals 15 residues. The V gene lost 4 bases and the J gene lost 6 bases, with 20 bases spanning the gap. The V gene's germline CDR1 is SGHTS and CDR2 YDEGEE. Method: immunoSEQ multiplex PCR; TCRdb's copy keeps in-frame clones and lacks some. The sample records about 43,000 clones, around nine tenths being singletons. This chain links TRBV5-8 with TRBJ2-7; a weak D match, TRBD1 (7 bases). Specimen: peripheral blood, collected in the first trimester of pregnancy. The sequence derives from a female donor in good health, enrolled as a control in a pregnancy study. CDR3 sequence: CASSVTGAGYGEQYF. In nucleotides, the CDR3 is TGTGCCAGCAGCGTAACAGGGGCGGGATATGGCGAGCAGTACTTC.